Below, 2 T cell receptor beta chains from the same sample are listed, as sequenced in a study of PD-1 blockade in mismatch repair-deficient tumors. The time point denotes: identical approximately eleven-day culture without peptide (control). TCRdb keeps only in-frame clones here, not all; method: immunoSEQ multiplex PCR. The sample gives over 11,000 clones, approximately 84% of which show up once; roughly an eighth is in the top ten. These receptors lack a known antigen. The input for sequencing was cells cultured in vitro, taken from a patient treated with pembrolizumab. The receptors stem from an adult with mismatch repair-deficient cancer.

The chain uses TRBV11-2 and TRBJ2-4, with D perhaps TRBD1 or TRBD2 (5 bases each). CDR1 SGHAT and CDR2 FQNNGV come from the germline V gene. The CDR3 totals 16 residues. V was shortened by 2 bases and J by 0 bases, with 11 bases between the two germline ends. CDR3 in amino acids: CASSLRGGLAKNIQYF. Here the CDR3 DNA reads TGTGCCAGCAGCTTAAGGGGCGGGCTAGCCAAAAACATTCAGTACTTC.

V is TRBV28 and J is TRBJ2-1; D not certain. Trimming stripped 2 bases from V and 0 bases from J, with 8 bases between. The CDR3 extends over 15 amino acids. Germline CDR1 is MDHEN and CDR2 is SYDVKM. DNA of the CDR3: TGTGCCAGCAGTTTACCCTCTAGCTCCTACAATGAGCAGTTCTTC. It translates to CASSLPSSSYNEQFF.